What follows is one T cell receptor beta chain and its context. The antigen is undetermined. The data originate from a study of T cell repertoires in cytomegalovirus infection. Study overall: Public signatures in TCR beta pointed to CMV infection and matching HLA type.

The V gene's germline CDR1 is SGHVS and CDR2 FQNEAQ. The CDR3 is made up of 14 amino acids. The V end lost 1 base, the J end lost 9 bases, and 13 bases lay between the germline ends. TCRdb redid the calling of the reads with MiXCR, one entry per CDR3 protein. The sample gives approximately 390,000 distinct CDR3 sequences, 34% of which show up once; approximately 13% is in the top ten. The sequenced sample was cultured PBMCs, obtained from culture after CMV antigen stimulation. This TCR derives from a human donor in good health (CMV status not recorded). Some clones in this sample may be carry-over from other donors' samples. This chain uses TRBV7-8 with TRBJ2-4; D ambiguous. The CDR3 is CASSLDRAVGIQYF. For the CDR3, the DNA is TGTGCCAGCAGCTTAGATCGGGCAGTGGGCATTCAGTACTTC. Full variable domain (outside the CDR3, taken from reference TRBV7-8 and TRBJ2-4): GAGVSQSPRYKVAKRGQDVALRCDPISGHVSLFWYQQALGQGPEFLTYFQNEAQLDKSGLPSDRFFAERPEGSVSTLKIQRTQQEDSAVYLCASSLDRAVGIQYFGAGTRLSVL.